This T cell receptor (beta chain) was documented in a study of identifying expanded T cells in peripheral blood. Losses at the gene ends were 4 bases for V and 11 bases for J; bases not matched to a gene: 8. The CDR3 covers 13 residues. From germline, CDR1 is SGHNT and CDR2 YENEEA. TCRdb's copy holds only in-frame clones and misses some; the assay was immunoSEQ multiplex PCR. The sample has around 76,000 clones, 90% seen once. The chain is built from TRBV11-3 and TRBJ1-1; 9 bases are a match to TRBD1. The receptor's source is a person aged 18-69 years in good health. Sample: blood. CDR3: CASSSGTGMRAFF. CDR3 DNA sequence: TGTGCCAGCAGCTCAGGGACAGGGATGAGGGCTTTCTTT.